Listed below are T cell receptor beta chains from one sample, sequenced in a study of OX40 agonist ivuxolimab in advanced cancers. Some clones are missing from TCRdb's copy, which holds only in-frame ones; the method was immunoSEQ multiplex PCR. The repertoire has approximately 99,000 clones, 90% to 96% of them found once; the top ten carry about 2.1%. The source material was CD4+ or CD8+ T cells sorted from blood, sampled in a trial of the OX40 agonist ivuxolimab. The receptors were gathered from an adult with an advanced solid tumor such as melanoma, head and neck, liver or kidney cancer. The CDR3 runs from the conserved cysteine through the conserved F or W. Fields, in order: D gene, J gene, clone size, V gene, CDR3 protein, CDR3 DNA. The D gene is left open where the match is weak. Clone size is given for some rows only: seen once, a few or many times, or a class if the clone is expanded.

D gene: NA; J gene: TRBJ2-7; clone size: NA; V gene: TRBV23-1; CDR3 protein: CASSQLGEFRNEQYF; CDR3 DNA: TGCGCCAGCAGTCAATTGGGGGAGTTTAGGAACGAGCAGTACTTC
D gene: NA; J gene: TRBJ2-7; clone size: NA; V gene: TRBV7-9; CDR3 protein: CASSPPGGAYEQYF; CDR3 DNA: TGTGCCAGCAGCCCCCCCGGGGGTGCCTACGAGCAGTACTTC
D gene: NA; J gene: TRBJ1-5; clone size: NA; V gene: TRBV19; CDR3 protein: CASSIYGGDPQHF; CDR3 DNA: TGTGCCAGTAGTATATATGGCGGAGATCCCCAGCATTTT
D gene: NA; J gene: TRBJ2-7; clone size: NA; V gene: TRBV9; CDR3 protein: CASSARDTSYEQYF; CDR3 DNA: TGTGCCAGCAGCGCCCGGGACACCTCCTACGAGCAGTACTTC
D gene: NA; J gene: TRBJ1-4; clone size: NA; V gene: TRBV28; CDR3 protein: CASRPGLYEKLFF; CDR3 DNA: TGTGCCAGCAGGCCGGGACTTTATGAAAAACTGTTTTTT
D gene: NA; J gene: TRBJ2-5; clone size: NA; V gene: TRBV28; CDR3 protein: CASSSMTGGLQETQYF; CDR3 DNA: TGTGCCAGCAGTTCAATGACAGGAGGACTTCAAGAGACCCAGTACTTC
D gene: NA; J gene: TRBJ1-2; clone size: NA; V gene: TRBV28; CDR3 protein: CASSLGDSLGALLGYTF; CDR3 DNA: TGTGCCAGCAGTTTGGGTGACAGCCTCGGAGCTCTATTGGGCTACACCTTC
D gene: TRBD1; J gene: TRBJ2-1; clone size: NA; V gene: TRBV7-9; CDR3 protein: CASSLAGGGLDNEQFF; CDR3 DNA: TGTGCCAGCAGCTTAGCAGGGGGCGGTCTGGACAATGAGCAGTTCTTC
D gene: NA; J gene: TRBJ2-7; clone size: NA; V gene: TRBV27; CDR3 protein: CASGDSGSWNEQYF; CDR3 DNA: TGTGCCAGCGGGGACAGCGGGAGCTGGAACGAGCAGTACTTC
D gene: TRBD1; J gene: TRBJ1-3; clone size: NA; V gene: TRBV28; CDR3 protein: CASTQLGQTSSGNTIYF; CDR3 DNA: TGTGCCAGCACCCAACTGGGACAGACTTCCTCTGGAAACACCATATATTTT
D gene: NA; J gene: TRBJ1-5; clone size: once; V gene: TRBV27; CDR3 protein: CASSLGQSYQPQHF; CDR3 DNA: TGTGCCAGCAGTTTAGGACAGAGTTATCAGCCCCAGCATTTT
D gene: NA; J gene: TRBJ1-2; clone size: NA; V gene: TRBV27; CDR3 protein: CASSAGNYGYTF; CDR3 DNA: TGTGCCAGCAGTGCAGGGAACTATGGCTACACCTTC
D gene: NA; J gene: TRBJ2-7; clone size: NA; V gene: TRBV27; CDR3 protein: CASIYEQYF; CDR3 DNA: TGTGCCAGCATTTACGAGCAGTACTTC
D gene: NA; J gene: TRBJ2-2; clone size: NA; V gene: TRBV7-3; CDR3 protein: CASSPPSGELFF; CDR3 DNA: TGTGCCAGCAGCCCCCCAAGTGGGGAGCTGTTTTTT
D gene: TRBD1; J gene: TRBJ2-7; clone size: NA; V gene: TRBV19; CDR3 protein: CASSATGDLSYEQYF; CDR3 DNA: TGTGCCAGTAGCGCGACAGGGGACCTCTCCTACGAGCAGTACTTC
D gene: TRBD1; J gene: TRBJ1-1; clone size: NA; V gene: TRBV6-5; CDR3 protein: CASSYSRGTANTEAFF; CDR3 DNA: TGTGCCAGCAGTTACTCCCGCGGGACAGCGAACACTGAAGCTTTCTTT
D gene: NA; J gene: TRBJ2-2; clone size: NA; V gene: TRBV30; CDR3 protein: CAWAGTLGGELFF; CDR3 DNA: TGTGCCTGGGCCGGAACCCTAGGAGGGGAGCTGTTTTTT
D gene: TRBD2; J gene: TRBJ2-1; clone size: NA; V gene: TRBV4-2; CDR3 protein: CASSQNIGGSGGYSYNEQFF; CDR3 DNA: TGTGCCAGCAGCCAAAATATCGGTGGGTCGGGAGGGTACTCCTACAATGAGCAGTTCTTC
D gene: NA; J gene: TRBJ2-3; clone size: NA; V gene: TRBV7-9; CDR3 protein: CASRSGVDTQYF; CDR3 DNA: TGTGCCAGCAGATCTGGGGTGGATACGCAGTATTTT
D gene: TRBD2; J gene: TRBJ2-5; clone size: NA; V gene: TRBV6-4; CDR3 protein: CASSDSSTSGRKTQYF; CDR3 DNA: TGTGCCAGCAGTGACTCGTCGACTAGCGGGAGGAAGACCCAGTACTTC
D gene: NA; J gene: TRBJ2-7; clone size: NA; V gene: TRBV27; CDR3 protein: CASSLQGPTAYEQYF; CDR3 DNA: TGTGCCAGCAGTTTGCAGGGACCGACCGCCTACGAGCAGTACTTC
D gene: NA; J gene: TRBJ2-7; clone size: NA; V gene: TRBV28; CDR3 protein: CASSLDGSRTYEQYF; CDR3 DNA: TGTGCCAGCAGTTTGGACGGGAGTCGTACCTACGAGCAGTACTTC
D gene: NA; J gene: TRBJ2-7; clone size: NA; V gene: TRBV27; CDR3 protein: CASSLGSLNEQYF; CDR3 DNA: TGTGCCAGCAGCCTGGGTTCTCTCAACGAGCAGTACTTC
D gene: NA; J gene: TRBJ1-6; clone size: NA; V gene: TRBV28; CDR3 protein: CASSFRVNSPLHF; CDR3 DNA: TGTGCCAGCAGTTTCCGGGTGAATTCACCCCTCCACTTT
D gene: NA; J gene: TRBJ2-3; clone size: NA; V gene: TRBV13; CDR3 protein: CASSLQLAARRDTQYF; CDR3 DNA: TGTGCCAGCAGCTTACAACTAGCCGCCCGGCGAGATACGCAGTATTTT
D gene: TRBD2; J gene: TRBJ2-1; clone size: NA; V gene: TRBV19; CDR3 protein: CASSIGGTSSYNEQFF; CDR3 DNA: TGTGCCAGTAGTATCGGAGGGACTAGCTCCTACAATGAGCAGTTCTTC
D gene: NA; J gene: TRBJ2-7; clone size: few; V gene: TRBV4-1; CDR3 protein: CASSQDPNEQYF; CDR3 DNA: TGCGCCAGCAGCCAAGATCCCAACGAGCAGTACTTC
D gene: TRBD1; J gene: TRBJ1-3; clone size: NA; V gene: TRBV7-9; CDR3 protein: CASSSTRTGEYGNTIYF; CDR3 DNA: TGTGCCAGCAGCTCCACCAGGACAGGGGAATATGGAAACACCATATATTTT
D gene: TRBD1; J gene: TRBJ1-2; clone size: NA; V gene: TRBV28; CDR3 protein: CASSPFTGERGYGYTF; CDR3 DNA: TGTGCCAGCAGTCCCTTTACAGGGGAAAGAGGCTATGGCTACACCTTC